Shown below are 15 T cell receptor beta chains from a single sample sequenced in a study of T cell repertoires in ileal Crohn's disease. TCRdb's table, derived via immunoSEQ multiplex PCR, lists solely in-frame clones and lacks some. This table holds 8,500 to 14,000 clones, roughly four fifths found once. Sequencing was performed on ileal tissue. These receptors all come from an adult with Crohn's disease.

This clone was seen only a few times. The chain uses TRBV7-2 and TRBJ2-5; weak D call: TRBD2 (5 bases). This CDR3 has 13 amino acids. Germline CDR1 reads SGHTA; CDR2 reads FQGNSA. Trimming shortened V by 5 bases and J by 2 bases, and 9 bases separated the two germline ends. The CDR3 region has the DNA TGTGCCAGCAGCCTAACTAGGCAAGAGACCCAGTACTTC. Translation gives CASSLTRQETQYF.

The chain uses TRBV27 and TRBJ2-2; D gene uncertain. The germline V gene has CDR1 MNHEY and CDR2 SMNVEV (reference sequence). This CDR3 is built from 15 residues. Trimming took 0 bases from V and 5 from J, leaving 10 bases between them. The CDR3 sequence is CASSLSGTLTGELFF. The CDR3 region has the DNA TGTGCCAGCAGTTTATCGGGCACACTTACCGGGGAGCTGTTTTTT.

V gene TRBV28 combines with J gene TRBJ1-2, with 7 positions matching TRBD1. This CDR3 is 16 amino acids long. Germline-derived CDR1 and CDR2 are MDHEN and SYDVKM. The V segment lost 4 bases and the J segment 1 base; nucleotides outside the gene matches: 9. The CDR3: CASSWGQLIINYGYTF. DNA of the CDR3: TGTGCCAGCAGTTGGGGACAGCTAATAATTAACTATGGCTACACCTTC.

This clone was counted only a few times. CDR3 DNA sequence: TGTGCTAGTGGTTTTGCATCGGGATATGGCTACACCTTC. The encoded protein is CASGFASGYGYTF. J is TRBJ1-2 and V is TRBV12-5; no clear D. This CDR3 spans 13 amino acids. V lost 3 bases and J 5 bases, leaving 10 bases between the germline ends. Germline CDR1 is LGHNT and CDR2 is FRNRAP.

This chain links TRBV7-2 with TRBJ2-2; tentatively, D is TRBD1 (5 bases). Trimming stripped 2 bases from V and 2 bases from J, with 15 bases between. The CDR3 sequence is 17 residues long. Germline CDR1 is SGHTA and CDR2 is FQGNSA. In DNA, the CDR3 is TGTGCCAGCAGCTTACGTATTTTCAGGGAAAACACCGGGGAGCTGTTTTTT. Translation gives CASSLRIFRENTGELFF.

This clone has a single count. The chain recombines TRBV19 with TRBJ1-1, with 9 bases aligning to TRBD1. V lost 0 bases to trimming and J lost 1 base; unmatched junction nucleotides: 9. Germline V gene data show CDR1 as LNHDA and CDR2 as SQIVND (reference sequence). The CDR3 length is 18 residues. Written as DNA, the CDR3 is TGTGCCAGTAGTATAGATTGGACCGGGACAGGGACGAACACTGAAGCTTTCTTT. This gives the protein CASSIDWTGTGTNTEAFF.

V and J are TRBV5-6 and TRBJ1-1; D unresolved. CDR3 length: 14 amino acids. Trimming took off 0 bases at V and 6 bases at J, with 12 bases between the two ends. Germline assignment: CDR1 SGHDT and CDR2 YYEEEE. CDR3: CASSLDYRVSEAFF. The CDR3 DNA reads TGTGCCAGCAGCTTGGACTACCGGGTATCTGAAGCTTTCTTT.

As DNA, the CDR3 is TGTGCCAGCAGACGACAAGACAGGGAGCAGTACTTC. It yields the protein CASRRQDREQYF. The rearrangement joins TRBV6-5 to TRBJ2-7; tentatively, D is TRBD1 (6 bases). From germline, CDR1 is MNHEY and CDR2 SVGAGI. This CDR3 is 12 amino acids long. V lost 6 bases to trimming and J lost 7 bases, with 13 bases between them.

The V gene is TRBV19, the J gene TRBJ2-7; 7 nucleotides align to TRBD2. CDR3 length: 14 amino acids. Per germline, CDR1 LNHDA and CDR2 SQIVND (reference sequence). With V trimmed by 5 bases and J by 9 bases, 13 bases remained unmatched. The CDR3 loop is CASSPPGVSSGQYF. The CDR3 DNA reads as TGTGCCAGTAGTCCGCCTGGGGTATCTAGCGGGCAGTACTTC. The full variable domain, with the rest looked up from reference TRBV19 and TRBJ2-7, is DGGITQSPKYLFRKEGQNVTLSCEQNLNHDAMYWYRQDPGQGLRLIYYSQIVNDFQKGDIAEGYSVSREKKESFPLTVTSAQKNPTAFYLCASSPPGVSSGQYFGPGTRLTVT.

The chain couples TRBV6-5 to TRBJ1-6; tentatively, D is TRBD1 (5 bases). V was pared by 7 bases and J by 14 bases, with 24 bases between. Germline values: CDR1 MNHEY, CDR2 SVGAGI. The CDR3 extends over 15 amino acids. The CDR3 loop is CASTPRPLGTRALHF. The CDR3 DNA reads TGTGCCAGCACCCCGCGGCCACTAGGGACTAGGGCCCTCCACTTT.

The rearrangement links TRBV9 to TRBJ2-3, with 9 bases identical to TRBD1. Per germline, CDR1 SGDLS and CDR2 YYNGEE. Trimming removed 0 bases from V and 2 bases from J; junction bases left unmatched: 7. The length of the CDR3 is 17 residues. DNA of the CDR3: TGTGCCAGCAGCGTAGGATACGGGACAGGGATCACAGATACGCAGTATTTT. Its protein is CASSVGYGTGITDTQYF.

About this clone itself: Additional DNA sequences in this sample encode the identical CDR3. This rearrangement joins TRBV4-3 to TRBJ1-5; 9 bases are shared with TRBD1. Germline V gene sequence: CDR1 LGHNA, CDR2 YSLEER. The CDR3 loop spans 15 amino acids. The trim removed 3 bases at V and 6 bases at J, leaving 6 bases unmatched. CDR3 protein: CASSQGQGGGQPQHF. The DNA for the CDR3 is TGCGCCAGCAGCCAGGGACAGGGAGGGGGTCAGCCCCAGCATTTT.

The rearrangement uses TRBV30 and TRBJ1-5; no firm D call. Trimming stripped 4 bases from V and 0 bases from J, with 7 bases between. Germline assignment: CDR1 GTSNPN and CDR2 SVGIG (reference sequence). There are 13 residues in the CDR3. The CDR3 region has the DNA TGTGCCTGGACAGTCAATAGCAATCAGCCCCAGCATTTT. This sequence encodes CAWTVNSNQPQHF.

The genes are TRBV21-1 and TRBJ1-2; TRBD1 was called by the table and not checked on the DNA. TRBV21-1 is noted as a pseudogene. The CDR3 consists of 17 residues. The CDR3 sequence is CASTPSPMTDTNYGYTF. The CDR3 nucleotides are TGTGCCAGCACCCCCTCTCCCATGACAGATACTAACTATGGCTACACCTTC.

CDR3 residues: CASSLQAGRDTGELFF. Here the CDR3 DNA reads TGTGCCAGCAGCCTCCAGGCCGGCAGGGACACCGGGGAGCTGTTTTTT. The chain links TRBV7-6 to TRBJ2-2, with a weak D call TRBD1 (5 bases). CDR3 length: 16 residues. V lost 5 bases and J lost 3, with 16 bases in between. The V gene's germline CDR1 is SGHVS and CDR2 FNYEAQ.